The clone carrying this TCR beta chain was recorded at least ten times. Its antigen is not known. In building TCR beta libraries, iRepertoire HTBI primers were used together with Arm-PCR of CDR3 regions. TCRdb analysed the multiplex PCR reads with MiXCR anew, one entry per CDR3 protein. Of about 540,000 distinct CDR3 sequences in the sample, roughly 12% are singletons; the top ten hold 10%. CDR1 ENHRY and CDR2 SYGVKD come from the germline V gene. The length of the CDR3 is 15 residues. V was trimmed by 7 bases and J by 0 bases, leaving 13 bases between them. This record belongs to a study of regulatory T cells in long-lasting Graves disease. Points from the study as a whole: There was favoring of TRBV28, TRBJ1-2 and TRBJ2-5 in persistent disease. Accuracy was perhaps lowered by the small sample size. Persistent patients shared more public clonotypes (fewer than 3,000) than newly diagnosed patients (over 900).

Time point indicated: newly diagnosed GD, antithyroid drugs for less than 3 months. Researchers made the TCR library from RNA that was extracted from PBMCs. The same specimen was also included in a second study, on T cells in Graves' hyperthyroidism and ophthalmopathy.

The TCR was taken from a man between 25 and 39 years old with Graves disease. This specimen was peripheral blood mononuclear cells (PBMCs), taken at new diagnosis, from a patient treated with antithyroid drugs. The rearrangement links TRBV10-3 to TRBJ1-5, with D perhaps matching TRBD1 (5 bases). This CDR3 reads CAIMEGLNSNQPQHF. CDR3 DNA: TGTGCCATCATGGAGGGGCTGAATAGCAATCAGCCCCAGCATTTT.